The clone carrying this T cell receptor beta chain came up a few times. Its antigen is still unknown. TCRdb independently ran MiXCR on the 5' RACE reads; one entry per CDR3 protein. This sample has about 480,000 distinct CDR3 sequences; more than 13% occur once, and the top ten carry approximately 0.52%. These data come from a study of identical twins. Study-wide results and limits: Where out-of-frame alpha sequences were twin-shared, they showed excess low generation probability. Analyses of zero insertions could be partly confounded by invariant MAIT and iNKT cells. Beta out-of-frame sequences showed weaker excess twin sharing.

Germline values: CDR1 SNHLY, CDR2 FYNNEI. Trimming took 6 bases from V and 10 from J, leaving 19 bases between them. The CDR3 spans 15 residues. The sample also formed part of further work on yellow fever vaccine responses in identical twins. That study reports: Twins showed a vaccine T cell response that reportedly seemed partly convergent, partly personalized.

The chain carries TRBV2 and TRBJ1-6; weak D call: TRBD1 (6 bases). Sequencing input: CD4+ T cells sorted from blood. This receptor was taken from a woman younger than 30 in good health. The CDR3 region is CASRESTGFWSPLHF. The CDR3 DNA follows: TGTGCCAGCAGGGAATCGACAGGTTTTTGGTCACCCCTCCACTTT.